The entry that follows covers one TCR beta chain sequence. The data were obtained in a study of Ad26.COV2.S vaccination and SARS-CoV-2 variants. TCRdb's table, derived via immunoSEQ multiplex PCR, lists solely in-frame clones and lacks some. Among 350,000 to 450,000 clones listed, roughly 85% were seen once. Regarding treatment: some 20 received Ad26.COV2.S at low or high dose, single or two shots; a few received placebo; per-sample allocation not given. Samples came from day 63 after the first vaccine or placebo injection. V was shortened by 0 bases and J by 0 bases, with 12 bases between the two germline ends. This CDR3 is 16 amino acids long. Germline V gene sequence: CDR1 SGHTA, CDR2 FQGNSA.

The chain uses TRBV7-2 and TRBJ2-7, with D hard to call. Sequences were derived from peripheral blood, sampled in a trial of Ad26.COV2.S vaccine versus placebo. The receptor's source is a person between 18 and 59 years old who received the Ad26.COV2.S COVID-19 vaccine or a placebo. As DNA, the CDR3 is TGTGCCAGCAGCTTAGCTGCACAGTCGAGCTCCTACGAGCAGTACTTC. This encodes CASSLAAQSSSYEQYF.